The 8 T cell receptor beta chains listed next were all sequenced from one sample in a study of early T cells in non-severe SARS-CoV-2 infection. TCRdb re-called the 5' RACE reads with MiXCR, one entry per CDR3 protein. Of about 40,000 distinct CDR3 sequences detected, about 23% appear once; the ten largest clones hold roughly 4.2%. This sample comprised whole blood, obtained at baseline. The receptors were sampled from an adult who was a healthcare worker with PCR-confirmed SARS-CoV-2 infection or an uninfected control (not recorded which).

This clonotype was found a few times. The V call is TRBV5-1, the J call TRBJ2-7; D ambiguous. Germline CDR1 is SGHRS and CDR2 is YFSETQ. This CDR3 has 13 residues. V was trimmed by 2 bases and J by 5 bases, leaving 11 bases between them. The CDR3 DNA is TGCGCCAGCAGCTTCCCCCCCTCAGACGAGCAGTACTTC. Amino acids: CASSFPPSDEQYF.

Many counts were recorded for this clonotype. The chain combines TRBV6-6 with TRBJ2-1; 13 bases are shared with TRBD2. From germline, CDR1 is MNHNY and CDR2 SVGAGI (reference sequence). Trimming removed 6 bases from V and 4 bases from J; junction bases left unmatched: 3. The CDR3 contains 15 residues. CDR3: CASRSLAGGYNEQFF. The CDR3 coding sequence is TGTGCCAGCAGGTCACTAGCGGGGGGGTACAATGAGCAGTTCTTC.

This clonotype has more than one count but fewer than ten. The genes are TRBV7-2 and TRBJ1-6; D not resolved. Per the germline V gene, CDR1 is SGHTA and CDR2 is FQGNSA. The CDR3 covers 16 residues. V lost 0 bases, J lost 7 bases, and 13 bases lay in between. The CDR3 DNA is TGTGCCAGCAGCTTAGCGTTTTGGGCCGAAAATTCACCCCTCCACTTT. Protein sequence: CASSLAFWAENSPLHF.

Only a few counts were recorded for this clonotype. The J gene is TRBJ1-5, the V gene TRBV24-1, with TRBD1 as a possible D gene (5 bases). Germline CDR1 KGHDR, CDR2 SFDVKD. V was clipped by 3 bases and J by 6 bases, with 14 bases between them. CDR3 length: 15 amino acids. CDR3 region: CATSDPRTPGQPQHF. The CDR3 coding sequence is TGTGCCACCAGTGATCCGAGGACACCTGGTCAGCCCCAGCATTTT.

The chain recombines TRBV12-3 or TRBV12-4 with TRBJ1-5; maybe TRBD1 (5 bases). Trimming shortened V by 3 bases and J by 4 bases, and 7 bases separated the two germline ends. The CDR3 covers 13 residues. CDR3 sequence: CASSFNRNQPQHF. In DNA, the CDR3 is TGTGCCAGCAGTTTCAACAGGAATCAGCCCCAGCATTTT.

This clonotype was picked up many times. This rearrangement joins TRBV9 to TRBJ2-1; TRBD2 aligns across 9 bases. The trim removed 0 bases at V and 0 bases at J, leaving 7 bases unmatched. In germline, CDR1 is SGDLS, CDR2 YYNGEE. The CDR3 is 18 amino acids. Written as DNA, the CDR3 is TGTGCCAGCAGCGTAGGGGCTAGCGGGGCGAGCTCCTACAATGAGCAGTTCTTC. Translating it yields CASSVGASGASSYNEQFF.

The rearrangement links TRBV6-6 to TRBJ1-5; no firm D call. V was clipped by 6 bases and J by 4 bases, with 7 bases between them. This CDR3 is built from 12 residues. Germline CDR1 is MNHNY and CDR2 is SVGAGI (reference sequence). The CDR3, as DNA: TGTGCCAGCAGGGGCGGTAATCAGCCCCAGCATTTT. It encodes CASRGGNQPQHF.

This clonotype showed up just a few times. This chain connects TRBV13 to TRBJ2-7; the D gene could be TRBD1 or TRBD2 (5 bases each). Germline V gene data show CDR1 as PRHDT and CDR2 as FYEKMQ (reference sequence). V was pared by 5 bases and J by 5 bases, with 16 bases between. The CDR3 runs to 14 residues. The CDR3 nucleotides read TGTGCCAGCAGCCCCGGGACGGACCGGGACGAGCAGTACTTC. This codes for CASSPGTDRDEQYF.